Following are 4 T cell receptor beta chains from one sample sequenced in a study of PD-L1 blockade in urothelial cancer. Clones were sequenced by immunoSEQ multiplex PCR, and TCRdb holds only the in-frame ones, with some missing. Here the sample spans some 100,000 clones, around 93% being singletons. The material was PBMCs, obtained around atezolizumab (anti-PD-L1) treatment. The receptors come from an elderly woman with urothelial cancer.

The CDR3 here is CATSRDAGEKLFF. The CDR3 DNA is TGTGCCACCAGCAGAGATGCGGGCGAAAAACTGTTTTTT. The chain joins TRBV15 to TRBJ1-4; D gene unclear. The CDR3 spans 13 residues. Trimming removed 0 bases from V and 8 bases from J, with 7 bases in between. Germline V gene lookup returns CDR1 LNHNV and CDR2 YYDKDF (reference sequence).

CDR3 DNA: TGCGCCAGCAGCCTTGGACAGAGGAGCACAGATACGCAGTATTTT. Protein product: CASSLGQRSTDTQYF. This chain connects TRBV5-1 to TRBJ2-3; a weak D match, TRBD1 (6 bases). Germline CDR1 is SGHRS and CDR2 is YFSETQ. The CDR3 runs to 15 residues. V was shortened by 4 bases and J by 0 bases, with 12 bases between the two germline ends.

CDR3 nucleotide sequence: TGCAGCGTAGCCCTAGCGGGAGTTGGGGATACGCAGTATTTT. Translated, it gives CSVALAGVGDTQYF. The rearrangement uses TRBV29-1 and TRBJ2-3, with 10 bases lining up with TRBD2. V gave up 6 bases and J gave up 6 bases; unmatched junction bases: 9. CDR1 SQVTM and CDR2 ANQGSEA come from the germline V gene. CDR3 length equals 14 residues.

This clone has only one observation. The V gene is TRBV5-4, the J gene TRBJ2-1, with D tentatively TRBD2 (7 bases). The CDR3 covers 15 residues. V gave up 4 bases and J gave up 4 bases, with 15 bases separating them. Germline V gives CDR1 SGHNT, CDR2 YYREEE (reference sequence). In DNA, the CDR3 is TGTGCCAGCAGCCCCGGGGCGGGGGCTTACAATGAGCAGTTCTTC. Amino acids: CASSPGAGAYNEQFF.